This T cell receptor (beta chain) was observed in a study of T-cell reconstitution after alpha-beta-depleted transplantation in children. Study observations and caveats: After transplant, at about two months, alpha-beta T cells were reportedly derived from several hundred expanded graft clones. Surviving recipient T cells and thymic progenitors underlay high day-60 TCRbeta diversity in some patients. T-cell numbers and diversity one year post-transplant derived largely from freshly generated T cells.

The V gene end was trimmed by 3 bases and the J gene end by 1 base; junction bases not matched to a gene: 9. This CDR3 comprises 18 residues. This clonotype has at least ten counts. Its antigen is still unknown. A TCRbeta library incorporating unique molecular identifiers was prepared. TCRdb fed the PCR reads into MiXCR, producing one record per CDR3 protein. The data hold 250,000 or so distinct CDR3 sequences, with around 7.5% observed a single time. The chain carries TRBV12-3 or TRBV12-4 and TRBJ1-6; the match to TRBD1 covers 7 bases. The source is a male patient between 5 and 17 years old who had a stem cell transplant for acute lymphoblastic leukemia, so the T cells may come from the graft donor. Sample: PBMCs, mostly from graft donor cells, taken 180 days after TCRalphabeta/CD19-depleted stem cell transplant. The CDR3 sequence is CASSFRTGQRSYNSPLHF. In DNA, the CDR3 is TGTGCCAGCAGTTTCCGGACAGGACAAAGATCCTATAATTCACCCCTCCACTTT.